Here is one TCR beta chain with its context. Its matching antigen is unknown. At one boundary the junction diverges from the germline segment, which might be a read error. Sequencing libraries for TCR beta were prepared with iRepertoire HTBI primers and Arm-PCR of CDR3 regions. Each CDR3 protein is one row after TCRdb ran MiXCR on the multiplex PCR reads. The repertoire holds some 600,000 distinct CDR3 sequences, with 16% as singletons. Time point reported: newly diagnosed GD, antithyroid drugs for less than 3 months. Construction of the TCR library relied on RNA isolated from PBMCs. This record comes from a study of regulatory T cells in long-lasting Graves disease. General study findings and limits: Sample size was small, which may have lowered accuracy.

Germline assignment: CDR1 MDHEN and CDR2 SYDVKM. This CDR3 has 16 amino acids. These data also featured in a second study, about T cells in Graves' hyperthyroidism and ophthalmopathy.

Sequenced material: peripheral blood mononuclear cells (PBMCs), taken at new diagnosis, from a patient treated with antithyroid drugs. V gene TRBV28 combines with J gene TRBJ1-4, with 12 bases fitting TRBD1. The sequence came from a man between 18 and 29 years old with Graves disease. The CDR3 nucleotides are TGTGCCAGCAGCCTAGGGACAGGGGGCGCTGATGAAAAACTGCTTTTT. This codes for CASSLGTGGADEKLLF.